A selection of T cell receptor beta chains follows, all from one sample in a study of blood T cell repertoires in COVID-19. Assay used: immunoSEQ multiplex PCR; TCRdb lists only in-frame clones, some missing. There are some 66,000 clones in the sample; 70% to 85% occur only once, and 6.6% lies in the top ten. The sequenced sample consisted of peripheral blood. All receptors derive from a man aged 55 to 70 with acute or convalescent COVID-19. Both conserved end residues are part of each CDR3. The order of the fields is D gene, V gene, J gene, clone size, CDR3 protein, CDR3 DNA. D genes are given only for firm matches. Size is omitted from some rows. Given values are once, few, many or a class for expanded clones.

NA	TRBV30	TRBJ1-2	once	CAWSGGGDGYTF	TGTGCCTGGAGCGGGGGGGGCGATGGCTACACCTTC
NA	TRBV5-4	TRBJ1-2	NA	CASSFTGSYGYTF	TGTGCCAGCAGCTTCACAGGCAGCTATGGCTACACCTTC
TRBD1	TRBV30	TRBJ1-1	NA	CASRGRRTEAFF	TGTGCCTCCAGGGGGCGAAGAACTGAAGCTTTCTTT
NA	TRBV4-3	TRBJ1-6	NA	CASSQDPTGRNSPLHF	TGCGCCAGCAGCCAAGATCCGACAGGTCGGAATTCACCCCTCCACTTT
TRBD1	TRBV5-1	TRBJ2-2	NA	CASSPPDRGTGELFF	TGCGCCAGCAGCCCGCCGGACAGGGGCACCGGGGAGCTGTTTTTT
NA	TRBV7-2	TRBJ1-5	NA	CASSSWGGLGNQPQHF	TGTGCCAGCAGCTCTTGGGGGGGGCTAGGCAATCAGCCCCAGCATTTT
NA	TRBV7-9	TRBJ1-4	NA	CASSSLGPTGGEKLFF	TGTGCCAGCAGCTCCCTAGGGCCGACCGGAGGCGAAAAACTGTTTTTT
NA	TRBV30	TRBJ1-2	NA	CAWSVRGSGRSNYGYTF	TGTGCCTGGAGTGTCCGGGGCAGTGGGAGGTCTAACTATGGCTACACCTTC
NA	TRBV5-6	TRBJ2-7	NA	CASSLLQVSYEQYF	TGTGCCAGCAGCTTGTTGCAGGTTTCCTACGAGCAGTACTTC
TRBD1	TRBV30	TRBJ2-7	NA	CAWSLQGGSSEQYF	TGTGCCTGGAGCCTACAGGGGGGATCCTCCGAGCAGTACTTC
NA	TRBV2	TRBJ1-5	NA	CASSEDRVGNQPQHF	TGTGCCAGCAGTGAAGACAGGGTTGGCAATCAGCCCCAGCATTTT
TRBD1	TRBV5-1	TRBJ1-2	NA	CASSVGTGNGYTF	TGCGCCAGCAGCGTCGGGACAGGGAATGGCTACACCTTC
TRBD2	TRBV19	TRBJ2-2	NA	CASSTGLAGTGELFF	TGTGCCAGTAGTACAGGACTAGCGGGCACCGGGGAGCTGTTTTTT
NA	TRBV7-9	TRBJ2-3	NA	CASSLARGGALTDTQYF	TGTGCCAGCAGCTTAGCGAGAGGGGGGGCCCTCACAGATACGCAGTATTTT
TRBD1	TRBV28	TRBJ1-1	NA	CASRRQGLGTEAFF	TGTGCCAGCAGACGACAGGGGTTGGGTACTGAAGCTTTCTTT
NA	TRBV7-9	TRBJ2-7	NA	CASSPENTGFSQYF	TGTGCCAGCAGCCCTGAAAATACAGGATTCTCGCAGTACTTC
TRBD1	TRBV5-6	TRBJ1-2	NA	CASRKAGGDYGYTF	TGTGCCAGCAGGAAGGCAGGGGGCGACTATGGCTACACCTTC
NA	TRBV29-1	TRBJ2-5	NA	CSVGALSWETQYF	TGCAGCGTTGGAGCTCTCTCGTGGGAGACCCAGTACTTC
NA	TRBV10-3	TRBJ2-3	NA	CAISTTGSSTDTQYF	TGTGCCATCAGCACCACGGGATCTAGCACAGATACGCAGTATTTT
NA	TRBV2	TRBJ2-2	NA	CARDRGGATGELFF	TGTGCCAGGGATCGGGGCGGGGCCACCGGGGAGCTGTTTTTT
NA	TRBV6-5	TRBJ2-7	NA	CASSYGGSGAYEQYF	TGTGCCAGCAGTTACGGTGGTAGCGGCGCCTACGAGCAGTACTTC
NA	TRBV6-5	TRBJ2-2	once	CASRQDSGTGELFF	TGTGCCAGCAGACAGGACAGTGGGACCGGGGAGCTGTTTTTT
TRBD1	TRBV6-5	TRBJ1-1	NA	CASSWDRDTEAFF	TGTGCCAGCAGTTGGGACAGGGACACTGAAGCTTTCTTT
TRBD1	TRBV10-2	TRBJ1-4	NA	CASSAIIGGAAFEKLFF	TGCGCCAGCAGTGCTATTATAGGGGGCGCGGCTTTCGAAAAACTGTTTTTT
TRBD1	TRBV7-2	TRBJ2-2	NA	CASSLVGRTGLGELFF	TGTGCCAGCAGCTTAGTCGGCAGGACAGGATTGGGGGAGCTGTTTTTT